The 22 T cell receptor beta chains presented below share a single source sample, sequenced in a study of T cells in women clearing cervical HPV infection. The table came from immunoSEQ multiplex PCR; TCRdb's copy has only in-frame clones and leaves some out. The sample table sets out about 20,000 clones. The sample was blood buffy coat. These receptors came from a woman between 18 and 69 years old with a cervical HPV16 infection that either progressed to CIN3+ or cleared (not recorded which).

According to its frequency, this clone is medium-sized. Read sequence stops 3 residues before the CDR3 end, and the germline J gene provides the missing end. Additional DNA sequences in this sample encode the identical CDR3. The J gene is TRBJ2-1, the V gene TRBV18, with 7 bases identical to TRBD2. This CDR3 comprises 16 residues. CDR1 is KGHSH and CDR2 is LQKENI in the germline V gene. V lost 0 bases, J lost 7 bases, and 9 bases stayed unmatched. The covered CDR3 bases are TGTGCCAGCTCACCACCGGTGCTAGCGGAGGGGAATGAG. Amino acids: CASSPPVLAEGNE. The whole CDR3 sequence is CASSPPVLAEGNEQFF.

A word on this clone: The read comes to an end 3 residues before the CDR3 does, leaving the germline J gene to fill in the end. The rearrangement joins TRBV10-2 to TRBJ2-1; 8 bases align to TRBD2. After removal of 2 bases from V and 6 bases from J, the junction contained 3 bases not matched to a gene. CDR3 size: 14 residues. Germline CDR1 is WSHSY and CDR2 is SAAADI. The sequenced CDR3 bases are TGCGCCAGCAGTGAGCAAGCGGGAGTCAATGAG. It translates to CASSEQAGVNE. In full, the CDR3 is CASSEQAGVNEQFF.

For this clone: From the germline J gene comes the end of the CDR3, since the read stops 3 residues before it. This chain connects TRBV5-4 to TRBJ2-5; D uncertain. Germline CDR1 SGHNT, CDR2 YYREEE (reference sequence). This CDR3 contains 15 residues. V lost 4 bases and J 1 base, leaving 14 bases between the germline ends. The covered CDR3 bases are TGTGCCAGCAGCGCGCCCCTAGGCCCCCAAGAGACC. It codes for CASSAPLGPQET. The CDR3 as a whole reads CASSAPLGPQETQYF.

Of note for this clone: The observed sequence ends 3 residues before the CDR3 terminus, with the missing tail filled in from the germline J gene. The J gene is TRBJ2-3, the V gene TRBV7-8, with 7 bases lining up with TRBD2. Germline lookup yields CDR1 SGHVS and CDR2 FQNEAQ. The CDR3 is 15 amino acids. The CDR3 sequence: CASSLPQGGREAQYF. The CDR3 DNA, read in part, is TGTGCCAGCAGCTTGCCGCAGGGAGGGAGAGAGGCG.

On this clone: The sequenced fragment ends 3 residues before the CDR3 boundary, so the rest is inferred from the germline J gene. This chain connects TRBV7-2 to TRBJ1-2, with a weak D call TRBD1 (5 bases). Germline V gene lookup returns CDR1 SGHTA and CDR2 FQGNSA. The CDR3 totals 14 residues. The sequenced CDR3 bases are TGTGCCAGCAGGCAAGCAGGGAGCTCCTACGAC. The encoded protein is CASRQAGSSYD. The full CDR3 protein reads CASRQAGSSYDYTF. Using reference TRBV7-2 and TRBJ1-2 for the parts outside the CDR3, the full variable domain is GAGVSQSPSNKVTEKGKDVELRCDPISGHTALYWYRQSLGQGLEFLIYFQGNSAPDKSGLPSDRFSAERTGGSVSTLTIQRTQQEDSAVYLCASRQAGSSYDYTFGSGTRLTVV.

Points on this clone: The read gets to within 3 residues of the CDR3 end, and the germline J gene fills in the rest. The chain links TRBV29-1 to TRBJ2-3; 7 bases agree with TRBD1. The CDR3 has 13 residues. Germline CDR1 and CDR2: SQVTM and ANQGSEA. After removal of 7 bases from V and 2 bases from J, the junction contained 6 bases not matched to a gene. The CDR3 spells CSADGTATDTQYF. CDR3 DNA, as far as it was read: TGCAGCGCCGATGGGACAGCCACAGATACG.

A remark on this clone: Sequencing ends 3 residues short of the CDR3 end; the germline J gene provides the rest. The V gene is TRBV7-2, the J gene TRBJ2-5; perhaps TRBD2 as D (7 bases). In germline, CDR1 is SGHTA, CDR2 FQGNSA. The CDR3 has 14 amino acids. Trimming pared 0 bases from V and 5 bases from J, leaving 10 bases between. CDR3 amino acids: CASSLARGGETQYF. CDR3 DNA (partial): TGTGCCAGCAGCTTAGCAAGGGGGGGCGAGACC.

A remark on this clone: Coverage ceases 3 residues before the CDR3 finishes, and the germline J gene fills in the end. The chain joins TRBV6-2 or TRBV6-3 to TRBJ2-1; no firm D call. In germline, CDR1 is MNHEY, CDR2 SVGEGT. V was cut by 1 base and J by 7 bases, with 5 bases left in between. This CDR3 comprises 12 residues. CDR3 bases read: TGTGCCAGCAGTTACTTGCTAAATGAG. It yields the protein CASSYLLNE. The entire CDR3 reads CASSYLLNEQFF.

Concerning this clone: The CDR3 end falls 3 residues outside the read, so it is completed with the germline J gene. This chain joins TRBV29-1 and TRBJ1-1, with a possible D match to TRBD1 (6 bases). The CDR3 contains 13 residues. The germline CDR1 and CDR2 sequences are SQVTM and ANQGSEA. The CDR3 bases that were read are TGCAGCGTTGGGGGGCCAGGGCTCCGAGAA. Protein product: CSVGGPGLRE. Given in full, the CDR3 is CSVGGPGLREAFF.

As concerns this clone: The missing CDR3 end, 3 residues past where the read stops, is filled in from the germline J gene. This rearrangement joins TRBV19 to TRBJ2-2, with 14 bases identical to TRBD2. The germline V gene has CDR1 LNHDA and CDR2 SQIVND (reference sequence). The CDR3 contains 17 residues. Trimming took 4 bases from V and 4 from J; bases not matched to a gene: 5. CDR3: CASSRGLAGESTGELFF. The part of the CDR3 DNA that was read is TGTGCCAGTAGTAGGGGACTAGCGGGAGAAAGCACCGGGGAG.

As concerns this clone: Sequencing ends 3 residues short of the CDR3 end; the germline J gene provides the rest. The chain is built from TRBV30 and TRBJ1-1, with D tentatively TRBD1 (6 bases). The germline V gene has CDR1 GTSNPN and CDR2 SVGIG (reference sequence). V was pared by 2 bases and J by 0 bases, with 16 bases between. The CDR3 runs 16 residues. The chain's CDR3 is CAWSWGGRPMNTEAFF. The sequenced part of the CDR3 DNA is TGTGCCTGGAGTTGGGGGGGCAGGCCCATGAACACTGAA.

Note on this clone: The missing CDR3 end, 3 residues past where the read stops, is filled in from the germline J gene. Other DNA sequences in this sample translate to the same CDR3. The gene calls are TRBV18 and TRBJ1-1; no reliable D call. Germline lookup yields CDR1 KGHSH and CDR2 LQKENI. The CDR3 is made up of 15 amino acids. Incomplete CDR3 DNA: TGTGCCAGCTCACCCATAGCGGGAGAGGGAGAGACC. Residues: CASSPIAGEGET. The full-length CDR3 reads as CASSPIAGEGETAFF.

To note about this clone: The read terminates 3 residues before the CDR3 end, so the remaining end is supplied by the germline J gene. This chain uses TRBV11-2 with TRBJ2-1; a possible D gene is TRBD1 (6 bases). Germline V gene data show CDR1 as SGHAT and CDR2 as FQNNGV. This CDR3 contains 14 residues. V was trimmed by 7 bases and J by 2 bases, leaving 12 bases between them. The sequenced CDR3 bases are TGTGCCAGCACCCCAGGGGCCGCCTACAATGAG. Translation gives CASTPGAAYNE. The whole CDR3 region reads CASTPGAAYNEQFF.

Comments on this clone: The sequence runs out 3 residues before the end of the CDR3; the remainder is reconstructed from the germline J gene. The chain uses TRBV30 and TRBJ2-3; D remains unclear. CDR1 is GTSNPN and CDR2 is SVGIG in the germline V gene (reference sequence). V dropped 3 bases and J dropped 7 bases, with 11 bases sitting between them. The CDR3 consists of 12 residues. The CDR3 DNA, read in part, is TGTGCCTGGAGCGTAGGGCCATATACG. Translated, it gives CAWSVGPYT. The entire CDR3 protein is CAWSVGPYTQYF.

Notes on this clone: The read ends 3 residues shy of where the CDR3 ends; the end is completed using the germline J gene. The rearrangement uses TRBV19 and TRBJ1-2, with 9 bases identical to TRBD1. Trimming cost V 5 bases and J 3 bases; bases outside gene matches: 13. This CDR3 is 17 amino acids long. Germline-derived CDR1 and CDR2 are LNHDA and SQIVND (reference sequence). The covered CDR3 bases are TGTGCCAGTAGTCGACAGGGACAGGGAGGATCAGACTATGGC. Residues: CASSRQGQGGSDYG. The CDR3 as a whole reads CASSRQGQGGSDYGYTF. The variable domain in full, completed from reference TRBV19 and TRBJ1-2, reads DGGITQSPKYLFRKEGQNVTLSCEQNLNHDAMYWYRQDPGQGLRLIYYSQIVNDFQKGDIAEGYSVSREKKESFPLTVTSAQKNPTAFYLCASSRQGQGGSDYGYTFGSGTRLTVV.

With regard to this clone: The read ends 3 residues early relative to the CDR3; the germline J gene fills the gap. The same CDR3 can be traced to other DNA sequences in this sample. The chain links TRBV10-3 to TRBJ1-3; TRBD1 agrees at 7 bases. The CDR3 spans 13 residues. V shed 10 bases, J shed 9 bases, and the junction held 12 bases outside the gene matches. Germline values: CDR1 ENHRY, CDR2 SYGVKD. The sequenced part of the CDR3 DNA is TGTGCCACCAATCGGGACCCAGGGGGCACC. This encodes CATNRDPGGT. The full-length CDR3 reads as CATNRDPGGTIYF.

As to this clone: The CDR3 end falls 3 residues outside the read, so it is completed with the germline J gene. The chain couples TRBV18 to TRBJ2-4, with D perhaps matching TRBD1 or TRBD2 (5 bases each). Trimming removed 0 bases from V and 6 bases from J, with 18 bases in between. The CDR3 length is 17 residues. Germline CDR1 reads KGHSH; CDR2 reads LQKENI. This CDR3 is CASSPPQRGSNRNIQYF. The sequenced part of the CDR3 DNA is TGTGCCAGCTCACCACCTCAGAGGGGCTCCAATAGAAACATT.

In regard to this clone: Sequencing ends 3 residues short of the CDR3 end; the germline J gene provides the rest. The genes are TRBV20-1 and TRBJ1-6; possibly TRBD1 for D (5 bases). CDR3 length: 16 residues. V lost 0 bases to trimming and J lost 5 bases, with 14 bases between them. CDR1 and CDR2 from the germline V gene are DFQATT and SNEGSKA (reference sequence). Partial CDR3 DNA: TGCAGTGCTAGAGATATCCAGGGCGAAGATAATTCACCC. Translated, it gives CSARDIQGEDNSP. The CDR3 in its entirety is CSARDIQGEDNSPLHF.

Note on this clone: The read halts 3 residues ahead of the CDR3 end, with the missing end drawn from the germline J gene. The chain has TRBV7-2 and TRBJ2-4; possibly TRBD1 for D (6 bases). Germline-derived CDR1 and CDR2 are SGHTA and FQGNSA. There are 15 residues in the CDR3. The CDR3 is CASILWAGDLYGQYF. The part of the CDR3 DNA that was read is TGTGCCAGCATCCTATGGGCAGGGGACCTCTATGGT. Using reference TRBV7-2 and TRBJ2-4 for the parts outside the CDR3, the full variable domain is GAGVSQSPSNKVTEKGKDVELRCDPISGHTALYWYRQSLGQGLEFLIYFQGNSAPDKSGLPSDRFSAERTGGSVSTLTIQRTQQEDSAVYLCASILWAGDLYGQYFGAGTRLSVL.

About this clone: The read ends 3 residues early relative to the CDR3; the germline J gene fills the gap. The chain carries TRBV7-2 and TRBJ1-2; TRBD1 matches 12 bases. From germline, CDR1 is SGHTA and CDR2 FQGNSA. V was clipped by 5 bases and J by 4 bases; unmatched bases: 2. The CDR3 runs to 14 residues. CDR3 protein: CASSPGQGAYGYTF. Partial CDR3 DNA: TGTGCCAGCAGCCCGGGACAGGGGGCCTATGGC.

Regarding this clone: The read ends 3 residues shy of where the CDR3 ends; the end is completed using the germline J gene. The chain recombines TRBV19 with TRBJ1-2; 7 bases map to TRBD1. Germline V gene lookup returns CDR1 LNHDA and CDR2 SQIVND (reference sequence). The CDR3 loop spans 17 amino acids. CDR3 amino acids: CASRRTGPNGAKNIYTF. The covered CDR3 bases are TGTGCCAGTAGGAGGACAGGTCCGAACGGAGCCAAAAACATC.

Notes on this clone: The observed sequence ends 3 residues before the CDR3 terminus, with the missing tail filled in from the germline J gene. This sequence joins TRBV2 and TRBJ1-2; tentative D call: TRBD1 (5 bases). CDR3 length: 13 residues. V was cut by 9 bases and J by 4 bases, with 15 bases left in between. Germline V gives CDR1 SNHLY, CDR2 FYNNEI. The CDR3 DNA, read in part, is TGTGCCAGTCAGCAGGGCGGGGGCTATGGC. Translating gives CASQQGGGYG. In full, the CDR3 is CASQQGGGYGYTF.